This T cell receptor beta chain was obtained from a study of glioma-infiltrating T cells after dendritic cell vaccination. Study results and limitations: Complete blood and tumor specimen sets were limited to few patients.

Remarks on this clone: Its target is unknown.

Up to roughly 2 ug genomic DNA was used for TCRB CDR3 amplification. Amplification used 60 V beta primers and 13 J beta primers. The method was immunoSEQ multiplex PCR; TCRdb's version includes in-frame clones alone and lacks a portion of them. Counted here are tens of thousands of clones, approximately 83% occurring once; the ten biggest clones make up around 14%. Time point noted: after dendritic cell vaccination, including at tumor progression/relapse. Before vaccination, two weeks after the third vaccination, and at progression, PBMC were collected. The sample here was blood, taken after dendritic cell vaccination. The clonotype originates from a human donor with glioblastoma.

This CDR3 is CASSSAGGRIDEQFF. The CDR3 nucleotides read TGTGCCAGCAGCAGCGCAGGGGGACGGATCGATGAGCAGTTCTTC. The chain has TRBV9 and TRBJ2-1, with 7 bases lining up with TRBD1. The CDR3 consists of 15 residues. Germline V gene data show CDR1 as SGDLS and CDR2 as YYNGEE. The ends lost 4 bases at V and 8 bases at J; junction bases unmatched: 12. Together with reference TRBV9 and TRBJ2-1, the CDR3 gives the full variable domain: DSGVTQTPKHLITATGQRVTLRCSPRSGDLSVYWYQQSLDQGLQFLIQYYNGEERAKGNILERFSAQQFPDLHSELNLSSLELGDSALYFCASSSAGGRIDEQFFGPGTRLTVL.